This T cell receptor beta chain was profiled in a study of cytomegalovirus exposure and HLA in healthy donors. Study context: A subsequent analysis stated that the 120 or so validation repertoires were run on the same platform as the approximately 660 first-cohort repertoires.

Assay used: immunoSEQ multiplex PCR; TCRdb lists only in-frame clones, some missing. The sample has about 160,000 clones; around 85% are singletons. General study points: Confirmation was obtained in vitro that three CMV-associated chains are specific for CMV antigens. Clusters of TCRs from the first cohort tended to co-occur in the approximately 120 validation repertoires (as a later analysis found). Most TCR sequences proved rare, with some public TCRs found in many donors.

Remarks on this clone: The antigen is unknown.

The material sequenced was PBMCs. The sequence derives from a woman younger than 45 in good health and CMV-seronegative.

CDR3 in DNA: TGTGCCAGCAGTCAACCGGGACAGAACTATGGCTACACCTTC. It yields the protein CASSQPGQNYGYTF. The chain has TRBV6-1 and TRBJ1-2, with 7 bases lining up with TRBD1. Germline V CDR1 and CDR2: MNHNS, SASEGT. This CDR3 spans 14 amino acids. After removal of 5 bases from V and 2 bases from J, the junction contained 5 bases not matched to a gene.